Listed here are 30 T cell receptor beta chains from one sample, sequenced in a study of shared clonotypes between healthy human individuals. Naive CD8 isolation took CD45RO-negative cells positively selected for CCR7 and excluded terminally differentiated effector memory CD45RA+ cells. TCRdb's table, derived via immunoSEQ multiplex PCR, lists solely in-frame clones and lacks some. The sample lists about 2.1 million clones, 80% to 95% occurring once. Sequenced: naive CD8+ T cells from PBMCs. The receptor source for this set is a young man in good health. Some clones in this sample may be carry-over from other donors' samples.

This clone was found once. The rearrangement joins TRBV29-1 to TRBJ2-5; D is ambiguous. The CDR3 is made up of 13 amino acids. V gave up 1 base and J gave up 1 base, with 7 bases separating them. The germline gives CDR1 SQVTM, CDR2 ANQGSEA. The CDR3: CSVEADSQETQYF. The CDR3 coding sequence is TGCAGCGTTGAAGCGGATTCCCAAGAGACCCAGTACTTC.

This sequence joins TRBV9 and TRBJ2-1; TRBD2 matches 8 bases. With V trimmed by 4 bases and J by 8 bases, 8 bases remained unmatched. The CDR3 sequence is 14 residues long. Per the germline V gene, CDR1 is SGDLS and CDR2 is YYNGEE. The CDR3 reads CASSPGGVVHEQFF. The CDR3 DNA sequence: TGTGCCAGCAGCCCCGGGGGGGTTGTACATGAGCAGTTCTTC. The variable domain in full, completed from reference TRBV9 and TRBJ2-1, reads DSGVTQTPKHLITATGQRVTLRCSPRSGDLSVYWYQQSLDQGLQFLIQYYNGEERAKGNILERFSAQQFPDLHSELNLSSLELGDSALYFCASSPGGVVHEQFFGPGTRLTVL.

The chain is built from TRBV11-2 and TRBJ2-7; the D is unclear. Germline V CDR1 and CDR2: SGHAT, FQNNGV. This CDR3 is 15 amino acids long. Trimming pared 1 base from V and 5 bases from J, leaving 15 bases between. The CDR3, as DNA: TGTGCCAGCAGCTTAGGTTTGGGAAAGATGCACGAGCAGTACTTC. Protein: CASSLGLGKMHEQYF.

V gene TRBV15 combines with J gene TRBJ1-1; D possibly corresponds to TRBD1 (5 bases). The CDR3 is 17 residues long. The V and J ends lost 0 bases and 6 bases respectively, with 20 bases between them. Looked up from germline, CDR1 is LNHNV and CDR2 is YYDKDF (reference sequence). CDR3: CATSRDLRAETQPEAFF. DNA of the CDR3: TGTGCCACCAGCAGAGATCTCAGGGCAGAAACCCAACCTGAAGCTTTCTTT.

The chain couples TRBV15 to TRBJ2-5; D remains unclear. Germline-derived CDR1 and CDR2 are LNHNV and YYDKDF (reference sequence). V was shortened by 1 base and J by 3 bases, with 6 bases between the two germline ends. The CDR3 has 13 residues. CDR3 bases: TGTGCCACCAGCAGAGTAGGGAAAGAGACCCAGTACTTC. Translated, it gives CATSRVGKETQYF.

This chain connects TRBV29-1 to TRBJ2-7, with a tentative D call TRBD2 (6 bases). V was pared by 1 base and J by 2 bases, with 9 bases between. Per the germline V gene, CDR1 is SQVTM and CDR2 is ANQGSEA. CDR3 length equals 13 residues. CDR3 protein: CSVEGGRPYEQYF. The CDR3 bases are TGCAGCGTTGAAGGGGGGAGGCCCTACGAGCAGTACTTC.

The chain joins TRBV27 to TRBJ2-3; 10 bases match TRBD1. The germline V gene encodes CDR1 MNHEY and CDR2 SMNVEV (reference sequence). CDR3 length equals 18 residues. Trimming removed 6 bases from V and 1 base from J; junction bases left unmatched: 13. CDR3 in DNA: TGTGCCAGCAGCCTAACCCCTCCGACAGGGGGCCGCACAGATACGCAGTATTTT. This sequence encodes CASSLTPPTGGRTDTQYF.

CDR3 in DNA: TGTGCCAGCAGCCGACAAAGCGGCACTGAAGCTTTCTTT. Translation gives CASSRQSGTEAFF. This chain links TRBV5-6 with TRBJ1-1; D call uncertain. This CDR3 is built from 13 residues. The germline V gene has CDR1 SGHDT and CDR2 YYEEEE. Deletions cut 4 bases from V and 4 bases from J, with 11 bases between.

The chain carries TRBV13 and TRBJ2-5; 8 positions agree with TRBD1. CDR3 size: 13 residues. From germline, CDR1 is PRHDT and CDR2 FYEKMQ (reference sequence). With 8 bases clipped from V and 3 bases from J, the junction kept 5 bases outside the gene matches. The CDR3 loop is CASGTGGKETQYF. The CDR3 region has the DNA TGTGCCAGCGGCACAGGGGGGAAAGAGACCCAGTACTTC.

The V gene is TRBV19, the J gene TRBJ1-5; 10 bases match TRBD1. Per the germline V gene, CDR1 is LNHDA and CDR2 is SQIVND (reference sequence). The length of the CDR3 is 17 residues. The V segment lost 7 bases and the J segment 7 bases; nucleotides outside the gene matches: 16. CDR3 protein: CASTPDGGTGVWQPQHF. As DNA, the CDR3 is TGTGCCAGTACCCCGGATGGCGGGACAGGGGTTTGGCAGCCCCAGCATTTT.

The CDR3 DNA sequence: TGTGCCAGCAGCCTTTCTGGAGAGACCCAGTACTTC. Translated: CASSLSGETQYF. This chain uses TRBV14 with TRBJ2-5; D not certain. Germline V lookup: CDR1 SGHDN, CDR2 FVKESK. This CDR3 comprises 12 residues. Between the trimmed V and J ends, which lost 4 bases and 4 bases, there was a span of 7 bases.

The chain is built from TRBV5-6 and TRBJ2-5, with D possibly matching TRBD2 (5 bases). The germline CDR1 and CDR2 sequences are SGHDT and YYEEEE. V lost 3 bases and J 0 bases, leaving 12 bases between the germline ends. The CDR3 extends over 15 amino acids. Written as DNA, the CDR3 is TGTGCCAGCAGCTCCTGGGAGCGGAACCAAGAGACCCAGTACTTC. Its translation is CASSSWERNQETQYF.

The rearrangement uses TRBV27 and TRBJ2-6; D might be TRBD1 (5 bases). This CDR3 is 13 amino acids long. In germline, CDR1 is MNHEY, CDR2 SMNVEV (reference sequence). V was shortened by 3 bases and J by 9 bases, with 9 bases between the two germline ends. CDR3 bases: TGTGCCAGCAGTTTGTTCCAGGGCAACGTCCTGACTTTC. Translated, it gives CASSLFQGNVLTF.

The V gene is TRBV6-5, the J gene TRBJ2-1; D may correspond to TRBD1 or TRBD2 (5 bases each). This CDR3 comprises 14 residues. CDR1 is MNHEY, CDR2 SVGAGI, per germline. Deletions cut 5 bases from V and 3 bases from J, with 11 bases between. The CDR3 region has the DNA TGTGCCAGCAGTATTCGGGACGGCTACAATGAGCAGTTCTTC. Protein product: CASSIRDGYNEQFF.

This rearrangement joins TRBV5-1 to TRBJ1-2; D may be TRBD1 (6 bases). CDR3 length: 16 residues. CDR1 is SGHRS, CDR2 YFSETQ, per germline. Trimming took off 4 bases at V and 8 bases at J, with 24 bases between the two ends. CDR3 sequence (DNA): TGCGCCAGCAGCACGGGGGCACCACAGGGATCGAGCGGCTACACCTTC. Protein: CASSTGAPQGSSGYTF. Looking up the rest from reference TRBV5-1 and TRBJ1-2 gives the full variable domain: KAGVTQTPRYLIKTRGQQVTLSCSPISGHRSVSWYQQTPGQGLQFLFEYFSETQRNKGNFPGRFSGRQFSNSRSEMNVSTLELGDSALYLCASSTGAPQGSSGYTFGSGTRLTVV.

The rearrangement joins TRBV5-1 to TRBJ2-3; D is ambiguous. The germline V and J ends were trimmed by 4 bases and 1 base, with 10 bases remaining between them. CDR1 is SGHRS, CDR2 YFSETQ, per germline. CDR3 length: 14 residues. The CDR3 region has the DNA TGCGCCAGCAGCCATCAGACTGGCACAGATACGCAGTATTTT. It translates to CASSHQTGTDTQYF.

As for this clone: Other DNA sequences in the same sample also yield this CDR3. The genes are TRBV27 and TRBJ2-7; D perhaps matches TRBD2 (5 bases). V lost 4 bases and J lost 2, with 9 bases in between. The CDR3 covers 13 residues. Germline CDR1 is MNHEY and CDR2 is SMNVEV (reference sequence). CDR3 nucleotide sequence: TGTGCCAGCAGTTCCACCGGGGCCTACGAGCAGTACTTC. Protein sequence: CASSSTGAYEQYF.

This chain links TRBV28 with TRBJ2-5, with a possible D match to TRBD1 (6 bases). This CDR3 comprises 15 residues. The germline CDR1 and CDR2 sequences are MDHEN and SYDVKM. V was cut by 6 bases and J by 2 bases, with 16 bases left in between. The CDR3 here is CASRPITGLQETQYF. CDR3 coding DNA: TGTGCCAGCAGACCGATAACAGGGTTACAAGAGACCCAGTACTTC.

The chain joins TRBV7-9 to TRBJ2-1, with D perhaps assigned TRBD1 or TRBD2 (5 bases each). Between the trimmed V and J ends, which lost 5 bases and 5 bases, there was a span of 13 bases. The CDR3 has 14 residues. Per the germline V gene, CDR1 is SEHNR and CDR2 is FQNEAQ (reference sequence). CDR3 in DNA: TGTGCCAGCAGCCCCCGGGACGAGAACAATGAGCAGTTCTTC. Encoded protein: CASSPRDENNEQFF.

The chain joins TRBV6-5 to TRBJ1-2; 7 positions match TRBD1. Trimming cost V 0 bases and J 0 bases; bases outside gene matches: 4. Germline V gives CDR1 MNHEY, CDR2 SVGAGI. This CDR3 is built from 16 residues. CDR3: CASSYSIGQANYGYTF. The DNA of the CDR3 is TGTGCCAGCAGTTACTCGATAGGACAGGCTAACTATGGCTACACCTTC.

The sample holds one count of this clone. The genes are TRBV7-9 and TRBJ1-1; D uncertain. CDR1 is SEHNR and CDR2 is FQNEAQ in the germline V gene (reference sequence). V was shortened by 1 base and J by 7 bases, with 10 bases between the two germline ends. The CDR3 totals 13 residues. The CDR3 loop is CASSLESVHEAFF. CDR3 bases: TGTGCCAGCAGCTTAGAAAGCGTGCATGAAGCTTTCTTT.

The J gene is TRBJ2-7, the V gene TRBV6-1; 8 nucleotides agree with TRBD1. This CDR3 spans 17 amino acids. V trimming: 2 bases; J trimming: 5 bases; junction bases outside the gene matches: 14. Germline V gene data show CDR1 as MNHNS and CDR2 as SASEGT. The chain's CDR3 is CASSEWVGAGGLNEQYF. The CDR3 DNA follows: TGTGCCAGCAGTGAATGGGTGGGGGCAGGGGGCCTCAACGAGCAGTACTTC.

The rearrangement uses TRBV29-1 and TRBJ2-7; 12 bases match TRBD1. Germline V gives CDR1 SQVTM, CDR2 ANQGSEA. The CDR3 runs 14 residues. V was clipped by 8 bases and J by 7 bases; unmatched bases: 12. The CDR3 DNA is TGCAGCATTTTAGACCGGGACAGGGGGCGTGAGCAGTACTTC. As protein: CSILDRDRGREQYF.

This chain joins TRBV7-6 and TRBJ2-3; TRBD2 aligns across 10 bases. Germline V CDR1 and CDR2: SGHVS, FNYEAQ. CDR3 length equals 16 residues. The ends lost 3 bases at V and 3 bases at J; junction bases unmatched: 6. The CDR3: CASSFLSGRATDTQYF. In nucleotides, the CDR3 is TGTGCCAGCAGCTTTTTAAGCGGGAGGGCGACAGATACGCAGTATTTT.

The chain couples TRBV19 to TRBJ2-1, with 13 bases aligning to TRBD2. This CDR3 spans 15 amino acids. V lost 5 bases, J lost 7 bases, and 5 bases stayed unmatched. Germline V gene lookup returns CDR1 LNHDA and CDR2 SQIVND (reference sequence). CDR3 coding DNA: TGTGCCAGTAGTGGAAGGACTAGCGGGAGTAATGAGCAGTTCTTC. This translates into CASSGRTSGSNEQFF.

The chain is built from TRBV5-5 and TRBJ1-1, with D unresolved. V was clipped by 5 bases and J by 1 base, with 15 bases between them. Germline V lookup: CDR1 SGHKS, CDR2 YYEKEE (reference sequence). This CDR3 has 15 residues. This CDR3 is CASRGLDHKNTEAFF. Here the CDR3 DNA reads TGTGCCAGCAGAGGATTGGACCACAAGAACACTGAAGCTTTCTTT.

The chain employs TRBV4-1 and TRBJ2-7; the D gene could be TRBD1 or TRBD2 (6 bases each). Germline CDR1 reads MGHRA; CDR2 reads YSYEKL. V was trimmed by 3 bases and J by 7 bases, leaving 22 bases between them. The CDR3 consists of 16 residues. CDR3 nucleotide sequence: TGCGCCAGCAGCCACCAGGTCCTTGCCACAGGGAGGGAGCAGTACTTC. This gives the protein CASSHQVLATGREQYF.

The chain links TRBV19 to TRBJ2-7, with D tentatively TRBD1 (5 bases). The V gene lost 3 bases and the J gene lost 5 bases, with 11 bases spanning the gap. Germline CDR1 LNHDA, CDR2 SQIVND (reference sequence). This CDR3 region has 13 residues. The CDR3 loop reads CASSIRVKDEQYF. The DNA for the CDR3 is TGTGCCAGTAGTATCAGGGTAAAGGACGAGCAGTACTTC.

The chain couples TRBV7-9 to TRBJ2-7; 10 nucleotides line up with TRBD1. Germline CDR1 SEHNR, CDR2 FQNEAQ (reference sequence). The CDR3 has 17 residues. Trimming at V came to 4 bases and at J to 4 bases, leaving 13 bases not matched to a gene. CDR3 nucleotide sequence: TGTGCCAGCAGCTACAACTATCGACAGGGGGCTATTTACGAGCAGTACTTC. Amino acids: CASSYNYRQGAIYEQYF.

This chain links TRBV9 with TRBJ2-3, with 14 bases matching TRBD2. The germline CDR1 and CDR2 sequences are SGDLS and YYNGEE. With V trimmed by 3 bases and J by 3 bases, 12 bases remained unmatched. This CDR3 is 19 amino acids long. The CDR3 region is CASSDPTGTSGRLTDTQYF. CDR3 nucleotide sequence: TGTGCCAGCAGCGACCCCACCGGGACTAGCGGGAGATTGACAGATACGCAGTATTTT.